This T cell receptor (beta chain) was recorded in a study of siplizumab effects on memory and regulatory T cells. General study points: Unstimulated naive T cells seemed to show more diversity than memory cells did, and they also seemed to be among the major contributors to the alloresponse. In roughly 75-95% of proliferating CD4+ or CD8+ clones, a naive or memory phenotype could not be assigned. Under siplizumab, alloreactive sequences traced to unstimulated CD4+ memory cells were significantly reduced. Sequences below about 10^-5 frequency were poorly captured, and few alloreactive clones mapped to unstimulated subsets.

V lost 1 base to trimming and J lost 2 bases, with 13 bases between them. Per the germline V gene, CDR1 is SEHNR and CDR2 is FQNEAQ (reference sequence). The CDR3 covers 16 residues. As to this clone: Its antigen is unknown.

Repertoires were generated with immunoSEQ multiplex PCR, while TCRdb's copy carries only in-frame clones and drops some. The sample lists more than 45,000 clones, 95% to 98% occurring once. The source material was naive CD4+ T cells sorted from blood. The source is a human donor in good health. This chain links TRBV7-9 with TRBJ2-3; D might be TRBD2 (6 bases). CDR3 region: CASSLVPGASTDTQYF. CDR3 nucleotide sequence: TGTGCCAGCAGCTTAGTTCCGGGAGCCTCCACAGATACGCAGTATTTT.